This T cell receptor (beta chain) is drawn from a study of T-cell reconstitution after alpha-beta-depleted transplantation in children. The CDR3 spans 12 residues. Trimming took 3 bases from V and 11 from J; bases not matched to a gene: 8. CDR1 and CDR2 (germline): DFQATT, SNEGSKA (reference sequence). The library targeted TCRbeta and was prepared with unique molecular identifiers. TCRdb itself ran the PCR reads through MiXCR, one entry per CDR3 protein. The sample consists of approximately 340,000 distinct CDR3 sequences, 10% of them appearing once. This TCR came from a human donor who donated a stem cell graft to a child with acute lymphoblastic leukemia. The chain is built from TRBV20-1 and TRBJ2-3; TRBD2 matches 7 bases. Here the sequenced sample was PBMCs from the stem cell graft donor, taken from the stem cell graft. This CDR3 reads CSASPRDYEQYF. The CDR3 bases are TGCAGTGCTAGTCCTCGGGACTATGAGCAGTATTTT.